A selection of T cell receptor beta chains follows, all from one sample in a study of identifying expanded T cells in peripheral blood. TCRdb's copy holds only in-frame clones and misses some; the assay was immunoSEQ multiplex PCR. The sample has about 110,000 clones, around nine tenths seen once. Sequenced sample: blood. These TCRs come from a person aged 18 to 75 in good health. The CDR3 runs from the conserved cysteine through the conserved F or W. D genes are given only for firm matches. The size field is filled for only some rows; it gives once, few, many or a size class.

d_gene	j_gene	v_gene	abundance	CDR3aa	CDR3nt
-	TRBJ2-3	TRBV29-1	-	CSVEDRLRIAADTQYF	TGCAGCGTTGAAGATCGCCTGAGAATAGCGGCAGATACGCAGTATTTT
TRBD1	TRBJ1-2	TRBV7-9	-	CASGTWTGDYYGYTF	TGTGCCAGCGGGACGTGGACAGGGGACTACTATGGCTACACCTTC
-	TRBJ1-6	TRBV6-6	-	CASSYSDRLFHF	TGTGCCAGCAGTTACTCGGACCGGCTATTCCACTTT
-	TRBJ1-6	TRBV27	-	CASSQKADLSPLHF	TGTGCCAGCAGTCAGAAAGCAGACCTCTCACCCCTCCACTTT
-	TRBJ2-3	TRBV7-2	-	CASSKTSTDTQYF	TGTGCCAGCAGCAAGACTAGCACAGATACGCAGTATTTT
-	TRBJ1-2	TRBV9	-	CASSPGDSGNYGYTF	TGTGCCAGCAGCCCCGGGGACTCCGGTAACTATGGCTACACCTTC
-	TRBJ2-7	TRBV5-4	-	CASSMQGSSSYEQYF	TGTGCCAGCAGCATGCAGGGTAGCAGCTCCTACGAGCAGTACTTC
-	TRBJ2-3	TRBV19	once	CASTLRGWGDTQYF	TGTGCCAGTACCCTAAGGGGGTGGGGAGATACGCAGTATTTT
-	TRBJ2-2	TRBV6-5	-	CASRTGTTGELFF	TGTGCCAGCAGAACAGGGACCACCGGGGAGCTGTTTTTT
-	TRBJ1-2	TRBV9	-	CASSIGDNDNYGYTF	TGTGCCAGCAGCATTGGGGACAACGACAACTATGGCTACACCTTC
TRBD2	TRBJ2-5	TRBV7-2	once	CASSIGTTGKETQYF	TGTGCCAGCAGCATCGGGACTACAGGAAAAGAGACCCAGTACTTC
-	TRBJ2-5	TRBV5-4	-	CASSTRDNQETQYF	TGTGCCAGCAGCACCAGGGACAACCAAGAGACCCAGTACTTC
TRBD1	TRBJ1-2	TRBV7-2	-	CASSLINQGAYGYTF	TGTGCCAGCAGCTTAATAAATCAGGGGGCATATGGCTACACCTTC
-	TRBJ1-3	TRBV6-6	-	CASSFGVFGNTIYF	TGTGCCAGCAGTTTTGGGGTTTTTGGAAACACCATATATTTT
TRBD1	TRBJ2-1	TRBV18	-	CASSPIQAGGHNEQFF	TGTGCCAGCTCACCAATTCAGGCAGGGGGCCACAATGAGCAGTTCTTC
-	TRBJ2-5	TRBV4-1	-	CASSQGPPSTQYF	TGCGCCAGCAGCCAGGGACCCCCTTCGACCCAGTACTTC
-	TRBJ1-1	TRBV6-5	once	CASRNPTGTEAFF	TGTGCCAGCAGGAATCCCACTGGGACTGAAGCTTTCTTT
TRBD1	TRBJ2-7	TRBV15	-	CATSTDRGRSYEQYF	TGTGCCACCAGCACCGACAGGGGAAGGTCCTACGAGCAGTACTTC
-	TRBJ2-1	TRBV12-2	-	CASRLERGSSYNEQFF	TGTGCAAGTCGCTTAGAGCGCGGGAGCTCCTACAATGAGCAGTTCTTC